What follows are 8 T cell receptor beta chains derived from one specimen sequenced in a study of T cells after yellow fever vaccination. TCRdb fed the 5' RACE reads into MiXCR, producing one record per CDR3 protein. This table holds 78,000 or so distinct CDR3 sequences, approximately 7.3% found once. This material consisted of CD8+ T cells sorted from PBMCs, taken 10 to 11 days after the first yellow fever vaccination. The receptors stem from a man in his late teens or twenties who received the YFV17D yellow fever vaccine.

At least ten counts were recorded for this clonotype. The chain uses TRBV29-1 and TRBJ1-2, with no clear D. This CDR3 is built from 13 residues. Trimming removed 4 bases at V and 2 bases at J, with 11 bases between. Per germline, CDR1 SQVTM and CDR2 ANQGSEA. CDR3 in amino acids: CSVANLLNYGYTF. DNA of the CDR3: TGCAGCGTTGCCAACCTCTTAAACTATGGCTACACCTTC.

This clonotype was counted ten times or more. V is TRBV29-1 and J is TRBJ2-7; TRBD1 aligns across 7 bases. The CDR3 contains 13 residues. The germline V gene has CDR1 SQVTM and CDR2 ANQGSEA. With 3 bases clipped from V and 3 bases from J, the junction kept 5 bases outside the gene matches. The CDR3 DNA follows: TGCAGCGTTGAGGGAAGACAGGGCTACGAGCAGTACTTC. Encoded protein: CSVEGRQGYEQYF.

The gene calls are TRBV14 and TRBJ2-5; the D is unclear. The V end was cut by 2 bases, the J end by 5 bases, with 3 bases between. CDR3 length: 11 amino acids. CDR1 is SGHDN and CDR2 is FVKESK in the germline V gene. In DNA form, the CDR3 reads TGTGCCAGCAGCCAACAGGAGACCCAGTACTTC. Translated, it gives CASSQQETQYF. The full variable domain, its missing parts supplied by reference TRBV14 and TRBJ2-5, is EAGVTQFPSHSVIEKGQTVTLRCDPISGHDNLYWYRRVMGKEIKFLLHFVKESKQDESGMPNNRFLAERTGGTYSTLKVQPAELEDSGVYFCASSQQETQYFGPGTRLLVL.

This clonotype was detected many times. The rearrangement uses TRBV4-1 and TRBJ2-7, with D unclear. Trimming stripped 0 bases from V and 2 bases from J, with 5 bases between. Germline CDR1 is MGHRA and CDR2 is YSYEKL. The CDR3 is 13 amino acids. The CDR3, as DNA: TGCGCCAGCAGCCAAGAACTCCCCTACGAGCAGTACGTC. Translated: CASSQELPYEQYV.

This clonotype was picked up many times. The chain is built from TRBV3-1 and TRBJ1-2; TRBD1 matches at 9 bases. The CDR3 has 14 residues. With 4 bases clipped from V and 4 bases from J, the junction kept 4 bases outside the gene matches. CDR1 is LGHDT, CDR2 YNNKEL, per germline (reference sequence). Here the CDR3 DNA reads TGTGCCAGCAGCCCGGGACAGGGAGCCTATGGCTACACCTTC. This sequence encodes CASSPGQGAYGYTF.

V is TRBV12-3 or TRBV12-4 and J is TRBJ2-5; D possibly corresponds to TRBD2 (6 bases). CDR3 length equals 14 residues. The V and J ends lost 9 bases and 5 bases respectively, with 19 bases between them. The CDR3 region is CASQTGLFAETQYF. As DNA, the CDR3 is TGTGCCAGTCAGACGGGACTCTTCGCGGAGACCCAGTACTTC.

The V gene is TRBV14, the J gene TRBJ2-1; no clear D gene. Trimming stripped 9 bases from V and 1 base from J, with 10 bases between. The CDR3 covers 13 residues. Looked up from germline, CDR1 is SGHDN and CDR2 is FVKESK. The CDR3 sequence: CASTLGSYNEQFF. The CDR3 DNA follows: TGTGCCAGTACCCTTGGTTCCTACAATGAGCAGTTCTTC.

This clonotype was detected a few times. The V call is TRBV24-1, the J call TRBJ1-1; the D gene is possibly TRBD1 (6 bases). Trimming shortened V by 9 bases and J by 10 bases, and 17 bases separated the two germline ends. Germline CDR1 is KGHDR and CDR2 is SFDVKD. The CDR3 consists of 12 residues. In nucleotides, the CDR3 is TGTGCCACCTCTCCGGGGGGGCAGAGAGCTTTCTTT. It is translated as CATSPGGQRAFF.